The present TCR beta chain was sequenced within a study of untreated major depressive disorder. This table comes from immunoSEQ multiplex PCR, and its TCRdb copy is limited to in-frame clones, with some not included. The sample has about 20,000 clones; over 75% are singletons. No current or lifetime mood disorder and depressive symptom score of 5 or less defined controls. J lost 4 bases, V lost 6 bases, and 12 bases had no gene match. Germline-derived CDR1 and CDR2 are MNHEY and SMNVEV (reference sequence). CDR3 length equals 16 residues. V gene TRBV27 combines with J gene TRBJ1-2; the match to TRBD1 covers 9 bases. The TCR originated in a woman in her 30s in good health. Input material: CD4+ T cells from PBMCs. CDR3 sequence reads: CASRASTGGEFYGYTF. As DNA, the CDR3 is TGTGCCAGCAGGGCTAGCACAGGGGGCGAATTCTATGGCTACACCTTC.